Presented here are 8 T cell receptor beta chains from one specimen sequenced in a study of blood T cell repertoires in COVID-19. Sequencing used immunoSEQ multiplex PCR; TCRdb keeps in-frame clones, though not all of them. The sample has about 130,000 clones, approximately 85% seen once. Sample: peripheral blood. The receptors were gathered from an elderly man with active or convalescent COVID-19.

The chain combines TRBV28 with TRBJ1-4, with D possibly TRBD1 on 5 matching bases. The CDR3 sequence is 13 residues long. Looked up from germline, CDR1 is MDHEN and CDR2 is SYDVKM. Between the trimmed V and J ends, which lost 4 bases and 5 bases, there was a span of 8 bases. The CDR3, as DNA: TGTGCCAGCAGTTCGACAGTAAATGAAAAACTGTTTTTT. Translating it yields CASSSTVNEKLFF.

The chain couples TRBV18 to TRBJ2-7, with 10 bases matching TRBD2. V was pared by 4 bases and J by 6 bases, with 6 bases of the junction left unmatched. The CDR3 sequence is 14 residues long. Germline CDR1 and CDR2: KGHSH and LQKENI. Here the CDR3 reads CASSLDGLAVEQYF. CDR3 DNA sequence: TGTGCCAGCTCACTTGACGGACTAGCGGTCGAGCAGTACTTC. Based on the CDR3 plus reference TRBV18 and TRBJ2-7, the full variable domain is NAGVMQNPRHLVRRRGQEARLRCSPMKGHSHVYWYRQLPEEGLKFMVYLQKENIIDESGMPKERFSAEFPKEGPSILRIQQVVRGDSAAYFCASSLDGLAVEQYFGPGTRLTVT.

This chain uses TRBV24-1 with TRBJ1-2; possible D gene TRBD1, 6 bases. Trimming removed 3 bases at V and 8 bases at J, with 18 bases between. CDR3 length equals 15 residues. From germline, CDR1 is KGHDR and CDR2 SFDVKD. CDR3 in amino acids: CATSDPGQGYRGYTF. The DNA of the CDR3 is TGTGCCACCAGTGATCCGGGCCAGGGGTATCGGGGCTACACCTTC.

J is TRBJ1-2 and V is TRBV11-2; the match to TRBD1 covers 7 bases. Per germline, CDR1 SGHAT and CDR2 FQNNGV. This CDR3 has 14 residues. Trimming at V came to 1 base and at J to 7 bases, leaving 6 bases not matched to a gene. This CDR3 reads CASSLAAQGSGYTF. In DNA, the CDR3 is TGTGCCAGCAGCTTAGCCGCACAGGGGAGTGGCTACACCTTC. The full variable domain, its missing parts supplied by reference TRBV11-2 and TRBJ1-2, is EAGVAQSPRYKIIEKRQSVAFWCNPISGHATLYWYQQILGQGPKLLIQFQNNGVVDDSQLPKDRFSAERLKGVDSTLKIQPAKLEDSAVYLCASSLAAQGSGYTFGSGTRLTVV.

This chain links TRBV7-9 with TRBJ2-1; D perhaps matches TRBD2 (5 bases). Germline lookup yields CDR1 SEHNR and CDR2 FQNEAQ (reference sequence). The CDR3 consists of 16 residues. Trimming cost V 5 bases and J 0 bases, with 14 bases left between them. CDR3 in DNA: TGTGCCAGCAGCCCCAAGGAGGCGGCCTCCTACAATGAGCAGTTCTTC. The encoded protein is CASSPKEAASYNEQFF.

The V gene is TRBV27, the J gene TRBJ2-3; 11 bases line up with TRBD2. Germline CDR1 MNHEY, CDR2 SMNVEV (reference sequence). This CDR3 contains 16 residues. V shed 5 bases and J 2 bases; nucleotides not matched to a gene: 6. The CDR3 bases are TGTGCCAGCAGTCTATTAGCGGGAGGGTTCACAGATACGCAGTATTTT. It codes for CASSLLAGGFTDTQYF.

The chain uses TRBV2 and TRBJ2-5; D might be TRBD2 (7 bases). The V gene lost 2 bases and the J gene lost 5 bases, with 21 bases spanning the gap. The CDR3 runs 17 residues. The germline V gene encodes CDR1 SNHLY and CDR2 FYNNEI. The DNA for the CDR3 is TGTGCCAGCAGTGAAATGCGCGTAGGGGGAGCGGGGGAGACCCAGTACTTC. The encoded protein is CASSEMRVGGAGETQYF.

This chain joins TRBV3-1 (or the pseudogene TRBV3-2) and TRBJ1-1; D remains unclear. Germline loops: CDR1 LGHDT, CDR2 YNNKEL (reference sequence). Trimming pared 0 bases from V and 4 bases from J, leaving 9 bases between. The CDR3 covers 14 residues. The CDR3 loop reads CASSQDAVITEAFF. CDR3 nucleotide sequence: TGTGCCAGCAGCCAAGATGCGGTTATCACTGAAGCTTTCTTT.